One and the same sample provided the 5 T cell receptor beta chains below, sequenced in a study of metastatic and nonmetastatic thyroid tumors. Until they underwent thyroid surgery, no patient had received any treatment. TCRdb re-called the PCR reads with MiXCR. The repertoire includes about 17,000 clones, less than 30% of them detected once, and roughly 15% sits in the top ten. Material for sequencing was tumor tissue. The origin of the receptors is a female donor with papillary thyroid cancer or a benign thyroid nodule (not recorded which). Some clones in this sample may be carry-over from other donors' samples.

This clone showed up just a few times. The CDR3 loop is CATSSSWSVPIGTQYF. The DNA for the CDR3 is TGTGCCACCAGCTCGAGCTGGAGCGTGCCGATCGGTACGCAGTATTTT. V is TRBV15 and J is TRBJ2-3, with D unresolved. The CDR3 has 16 residues. Germline CDR1 and CDR2: LNHNV and YYDKDF (reference sequence). The germline V and J ends were trimmed by 5 bases and 8 bases, with 23 bases remaining between them.

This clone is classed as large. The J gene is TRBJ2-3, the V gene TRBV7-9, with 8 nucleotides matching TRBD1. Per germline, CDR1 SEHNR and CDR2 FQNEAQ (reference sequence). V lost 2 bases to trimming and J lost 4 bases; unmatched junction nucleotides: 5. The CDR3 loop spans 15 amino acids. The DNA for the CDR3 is TGTGCCAGCAGCTTAAGACAGGGGCTGGCAGATACGCAGTATTTT. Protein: CASSLRQGLADTQYF.

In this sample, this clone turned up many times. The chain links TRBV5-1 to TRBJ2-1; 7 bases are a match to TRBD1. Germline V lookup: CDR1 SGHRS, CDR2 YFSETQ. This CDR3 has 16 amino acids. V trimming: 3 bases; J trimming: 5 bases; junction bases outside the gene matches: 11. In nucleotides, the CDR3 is TGCGCCAGCAGCTCGGGGACAGCTCTTACCGACAATGAGCAGTTCTTC. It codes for CASSSGTALTDNEQFF. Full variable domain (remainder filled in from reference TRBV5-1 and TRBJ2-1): KAGVTQTPRYLIKTRGQQVTLSCSPISGHRSVSWYQQTPGQGLQFLFEYFSETQRNKGNFPGRFSGRQFSNSRSEMNVSTLELGDSALYLCASSSGTALTDNEQFFGPGTRLTVL.

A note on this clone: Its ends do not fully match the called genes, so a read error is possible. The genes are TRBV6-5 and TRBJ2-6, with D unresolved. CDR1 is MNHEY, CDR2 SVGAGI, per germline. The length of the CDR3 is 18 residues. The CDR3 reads CVSSYPTSVDPGANVLTF. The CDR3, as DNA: TGTGTCAGCAGTTACCCGACATCTGTTGACCCTGGGGCCAACGTCCTGACTTTC.

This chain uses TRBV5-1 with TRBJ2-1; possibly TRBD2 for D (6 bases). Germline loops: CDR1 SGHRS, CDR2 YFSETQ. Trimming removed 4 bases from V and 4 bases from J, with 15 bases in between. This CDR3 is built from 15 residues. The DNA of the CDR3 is TGCGCCAGCAGCATCGGGGCGGGACTTTACAATGAGCAGTTCTTC. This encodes CASSIGAGLYNEQFF. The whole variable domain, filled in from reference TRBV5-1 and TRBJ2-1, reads KAGVTQTPRYLIKTRGQQVTLSCSPISGHRSVSWYQQTPGQGLQFLFEYFSETQRNKGNFPGRFSGRQFSNSRSEMNVSTLELGDSALYLCASSIGAGLYNEQFFGPGTRLTVL.